The 27 T cell receptor beta chains listed next were all sequenced from one sample in a study of OX40 agonist ivuxolimab in advanced cancers. Clones were sequenced by immunoSEQ multiplex PCR, and TCRdb holds only the in-frame ones, with some missing. The sample contains about 35,000 clones, roughly 80% of which appear only once. Sequenced material: CD4+ or CD8+ T cells sorted from blood, taken in a trial of the OX40 agonist ivuxolimab. These receptors were obtained from an adult with an advanced solid tumor such as melanoma, head and neck, liver or kidney cancer.

This rearrangement joins TRBV11-1 to TRBJ2-3; 9 nucleotides agree with TRBD2. The CDR3 covers 15 residues. Germline CDR1 is SGHAT and CDR2 is FQDESV (reference sequence). V shed 4 bases, J shed 0 bases, and the junction held 2 bases outside the gene matches. CDR3 sequence (DNA): TGTGCCAGCAGCTCTAGCGGGACCAGCACAGATACGCAGTATTTT. Translation gives CASSSSGTSTDTQYF. Drawing the rest from reference TRBV11-1 and TRBJ2-3, the complete variable domain is EAEVAQSPRYKITEKSQAVAFWCDPISGHATLYWYRQILGQGPELLVQFQDESVVDDSQLPKDRFSAERLKGVDSTLKIQPAELGDSAMYLCASSSSGTSTDTQYFGPGTRLTVL.

As for this clone: The same CDR3 can be traced to other DNA sequences in this sample. The chain is built from TRBV5-1 and TRBJ2-7; D gene ambiguous. The CDR3 totals 11 residues. CDR1 and CDR2 (germline): SGHRS, YFSETQ. The V end lost 4 bases, the J end lost 3 bases, and 5 bases lay between the germline ends. The CDR3 reads CASSLDYEQYF. CDR3 in DNA: TGCGCCAGCAGCCTGGACTACGAGCAGTACTTC.

The V call is TRBV19, the J call TRBJ1-1; no firm D call. Trimming took 5 bases from V and 2 from J, leaving 9 bases between them. The length of the CDR3 is 13 residues. In germline, CDR1 is LNHDA, CDR2 SQIVND (reference sequence). CDR3 nucleotide sequence: TGTGCCAGTAGTGGGAGGGTTAACACTGAAGCTTTCTTT. It encodes CASSGRVNTEAFF.

In nucleotides, the CDR3 is TGTGCCTGGAGTGTGAGCGGCGGCTACACCTTC. Its protein product is CAWSVSGGYTF. The V gene is TRBV30, the J gene TRBJ1-2; D is uncertain. The germline V and J ends were trimmed by 0 bases and 8 bases, with 7 bases remaining between them. The germline gives CDR1 GTSNPN, CDR2 SVGIG (reference sequence). The CDR3 has 11 amino acids.

CDR3 bases: TGTGCCAGCAGCTTAGGGGGGGGAGGGACTGAAGCTTTCTTT. Translating gives CASSLGGGGTEAFF. The chain couples TRBV7-6 to TRBJ1-1; TRBD1 is a possible D gene (5 bases). In germline, CDR1 is SGHVS, CDR2 FNYEAQ. Deletions cut 1 base from V and 5 bases from J, with 11 bases between. This CDR3 spans 14 amino acids.

This chain connects TRBV5-5 to TRBJ1-1; 9 bases are shared with TRBD1. The trim removed 4 bases at V and 7 bases at J, leaving 11 bases unmatched. Per the germline V gene, CDR1 is SGHKS and CDR2 is YYEKEE (reference sequence). CDR3 length: 15 amino acids. CDR3 DNA: TGTGCCAGCAGCCCCCAACCGGGACAGGGAATTGAAGCTTTCTTT. Its protein is CASSPQPGQGIEAFF.

This clone was recorded only once. The V gene is TRBV9, the J gene TRBJ2-5, with 7 bases lining up with TRBD2. The length of the CDR3 is 16 residues. V lost 3 bases and J lost 1; bases outside the gene matches: 9. Germline loops: CDR1 SGDLS, CDR2 YYNGEE. CDR3 sequence: CASSGGLVGFQETQYF. CDR3 nucleotides: TGTGCCAGCAGCGGCGGACTAGTGGGGTTCCAAGAGACCCAGTACTTC.

V is TRBV5-8 and J is TRBJ1-1, with TRBD1 as a possible D gene (6 bases). Germline CDR1 reads SGHTS; CDR2 reads YDEGEE. The CDR3 covers 15 residues. Trimming took off 4 bases at V and 5 bases at J, with 18 bases between the two ends. For the CDR3, the DNA is TGTGCCAGCAGCGCACTACAGGGCGGGGGGACTGAAGCTTTCTTT. This translates into CASSALQGGGTEAFF.

This clone is deemed medium-sized. The chain recombines TRBV6-7 with TRBJ1-5; TRBD1 matches 7 bases. TRBV6-7 is marked as an open reading frame, function uncertain. The CDR3 has 18 residues. V gave up 2 bases and J gave up 0 bases; unmatched junction bases: 10. CDR3 sequence (DNA): TGTGCCAGCAGTTACACACTAGACAGGGTCTATAGCAATCAGCCCCAGCATTTT. Residues: CASSYTLDRVYSNQPQHF.

The rearrangement joins TRBV29-1 to TRBJ1-1; D unclear. In germline, CDR1 is SQVTM, CDR2 ANQGSEA. Trimming took off 5 bases at V and 0 bases at J, with 13 bases between the two ends. This CDR3 has 14 residues. The CDR3 region has the DNA TGCAGCGTTTTATTCAGAGCATTGAACACTGAAGCTTTCTTT. Its protein is CSVLFRALNTEAFF.

V gene TRBV5-1 combines with J gene TRBJ1-1; tentatively, D is TRBD1 (5 bases). The CDR3 consists of 16 residues. Looked up from germline, CDR1 is SGHRS and CDR2 is YFSETQ. Deletions cut 1 base from V and 4 bases from J, with 17 bases between. Here the CDR3 reads CASSLRIAGKPTEAFF. The CDR3 DNA is TGCGCCAGCAGCTTGCGGATTGCAGGGAAACCCACTGAAGCTTTCTTT.

V usage is TRBV4-3 and J usage is TRBJ1-2; maybe TRBD1 (5 bases). Trimming pared 0 bases from V and 2 bases from J, leaving 13 bases between. Germline V lookup: CDR1 LGHNA, CDR2 YSLEER. This CDR3 has 16 amino acids. The CDR3 sequence is CASSQESGFVNYGYTF. CDR3 bases: TGCGCCAGCAGCCAAGAGTCAGGGTTCGTCAACTATGGCTACACCTTC.

The J gene is TRBJ1-3, the V gene TRBV28, with 7 positions matching TRBD1. This CDR3 is built from 16 residues. Germline V CDR1 and CDR2: MDHEN, SYDVKM. V shed 5 bases and J 0 bases; nucleotides not matched to a gene: 7. The CDR3 sequence: CASSLPGTASGNTIYF. The CDR3 DNA reads TGTGCCAGCAGTCTCCCGGGGACAGCCTCTGGAAACACCATATATTTT.

V gene TRBV5-1 combines with J gene TRBJ2-1; 9 nucleotides line up with TRBD2. CDR1 SGHRS and CDR2 YFSETQ come from the germline V gene. The CDR3 consists of 15 residues. V shed 1 base, J shed 7 bases, and the junction held 6 bases outside the gene matches. CDR3 amino acids: CASSLKGSGSNEQFF. The CDR3 region has the DNA TGCGCCAGCAGCTTGAAGGGTAGCGGGAGTAATGAGCAGTTCTTC.

The V call is TRBV5-1, the J call TRBJ2-7, with 9 bases aligning to TRBD1. CDR1 is SGHRS and CDR2 is YFSETQ in the germline V gene. The CDR3 has 13 amino acids. Losses at the gene ends were 7 bases for V and 5 bases for J; bases not matched to a gene: 7. The CDR3, as DNA: TGCGCCAGCCGACAGGGGGGGAGCGACGAGCAGTACTTC. This encodes CASRQGGSDEQYF.

The rearrangement links TRBV7-2 to TRBJ2-4; D might be TRBD2 (6 bases). Germline values: CDR1 SGHTA, CDR2 FQGNSA. Trimming pared 3 bases from V and 5 bases from J, leaving 11 bases between. The CDR3 spans 14 residues. The CDR3 sequence is CASSFRLVENIQYF. CDR3 bases: TGTGCCAGCAGCTTCCGACTAGTAGAAAACATTCAGTACTTC. Combining the CDR3 with reference TRBV7-2 and TRBJ2-4 gives the whole variable domain GAGVSQSPSNKVTEKGKDVELRCDPISGHTALYWYRQSLGQGLEFLIYFQGNSAPDKSGLPSDRFSAERTGGSVSTLTIQRTQQEDSAVYLCASSFRLVENIQYFGAGTRLSVL.

V is TRBV30 and J is TRBJ1-5; 10 nucleotides align to TRBD1. The ends lost 2 bases at V and 11 bases at J; junction bases unmatched: 6. The CDR3 totals 13 residues. Germline CDR1 is GTSNPN and CDR2 is SVGIG (reference sequence). The CDR3 reads CAWSSGQGTAQHF. CDR3 nucleotide sequence: TGTGCCTGGAGTTCGGGACAGGGGACAGCCCAGCATTTT.

The chain is built from TRBV18 and TRBJ1-1; 7 nucleotides align to TRBD1. Germline V gene data show CDR1 as KGHSH and CDR2 as LQKENI. V was clipped by 5 bases and J by 1 base; unmatched bases: 4. The CDR3 totals 14 residues. The CDR3 reads CASSTGQPNTEAFF. The CDR3 coding sequence is TGTGCCAGCTCAACGGGACAGCCGAACACTGAAGCTTTCTTT.

The CDR3 loop is CASSYSKGVTEAFF. CDR3 coding DNA: TGTGCCAGCAGTTACTCGAAGGGGGTCACTGAAGCTTTCTTT. The V and J genes are TRBV6-5 and TRBJ1-1; TRBD1 is a possible D gene (6 bases). This CDR3 is 14 amino acids long. The germline V and J ends were trimmed by 0 bases and 4 bases, with 9 bases remaining between them. CDR1 and CDR2 (germline): MNHEY, SVGAGI.

The chain employs TRBV6-5 and TRBJ2-2, with 10 bases aligning to TRBD2. The CDR3 sequence is 16 residues long. Germline loops: CDR1 MNHEY, CDR2 SVGAGI. Trimming cost V 4 bases and J 3 bases; bases outside gene matches: 5. The CDR3 coding sequence is TGTGCCAGCAGTTCCTCTAGCGGGAGATACACCGGGGAGCTGTTTTTT. Amino acid sequence: CASSSSSGRYTGELFF.

This clone was counted a few times. The CDR3 nucleotides are TGTGCCAGCAGCTTATCCAACACCATATATTTT. Protein product: CASSLSNTIYF. V gene TRBV7-9 combines with J gene TRBJ1-3, with D uncertain. The CDR3 length is 11 residues. CDR1 and CDR2 (germline): SEHNR, FQNEAQ (reference sequence). Trimming took off 2 bases at V and 7 bases at J, with 3 bases between the two ends. The whole variable domain, remainder taken from reference TRBV7-9 and TRBJ1-3, is DTGVSQNPRHKITKRGQNVTFRCDPISEHNRLYWYRQTLGQGPEFLTYFQNEAQLEKSRLLSDRFSAERPKGSFSTLEIQRTEQGDSAMYLCASSLSNTIYFGEGSWLTVV.

The chain couples TRBV7-2 to TRBJ2-4, with D maybe TRBD1 (6 bases). The CDR3 is 15 residues long. V was cut by 5 bases and J by 6 bases, with 17 bases left in between. Germline CDR1 reads SGHTA; CDR2 reads FQGNSA. The CDR3 spells CASSRGQALGNIQYF. In DNA, the CDR3 is TGTGCCAGCAGCCGGGGACAAGCCCTTGGAAACATTCAGTACTTC.

The gene calls are TRBV7-6 and TRBJ1-6; D ambiguous. The CDR3 runs 16 residues. V lost 5 bases and J 0 bases, leaving 11 bases between the germline ends. CDR1 is SGHVS, CDR2 FNYEAQ, per germline. The CDR3, as DNA: TGTGCCAGCAGCCTACAGCCTACCTCCTATAATTCACCCCTCCACTTT. It codes for CASSLQPTSYNSPLHF.

Points on this clone: At one boundary the junction diverges from the germline segment, which might be a read error. The chain links TRBV7-7 to TRBJ2-5, with a possible D match to TRBD2 (5 bases). Germline-derived CDR1 and CDR2 are SSHAT and FNYEAQ (reference sequence). The CDR3 is made up of 14 amino acids. CDR3: CASSPRLGEETQYF. The CDR3 nucleotides are TGTGCTAGCAGCCCGCGTCTGGGAGAAGAGACCCAGTACTTC.

The sample holds one count of this clone. V gene TRBV6-5 combines with J gene TRBJ1-4, with 8 bases lining up with TRBD1. Per germline, CDR1 MNHEY and CDR2 SVGAGI. V gave up 6 bases and J gave up 8 bases; unmatched junction bases: 8. The CDR3 has 14 residues. The CDR3 DNA reads as TGTGCCAGCAGGACCGGGACAGGAAAGGAAAAACTGTTTTTT. The encoded protein is CASRTGTGKEKLFF.

V gene TRBV11-2 combines with J gene TRBJ1-1, with D possibly TRBD1 on 6 matching bases. The V gene's germline CDR1 is SGHAT and CDR2 FQNNGV. CDR3 size: 14 residues. V gave up 1 base and J gave up 5 bases, with 11 bases separating them. The DNA for the CDR3 is TGTGCCAGCAGCTTAGGGGGGCGGGCGACTGAAGCTTTCTTT. Protein: CASSLGGRATEAFF.

This clone turned up a few times. The rearrangement joins TRBV10-3 to TRBJ2-5, with 10 bases that match TRBD2. CDR1 is ENHRY and CDR2 is SYGVKD in the germline V gene. CDR3 length: 14 residues. V was pared by 6 bases and J by 5 bases, with 6 bases of the junction left unmatched. In DNA, the CDR3 is TGTGCCATCAGGGTAGCGGGAGGCCGGGAGACCCAGTACTTC. Translating gives CAIRVAGGRETQYF.